This TCR beta chain was sequenced during a study of T cells after yellow fever vaccination. Study-wide background: Fractions with few cells were prepared using SMART-Seq v4 Ultra Low Input.

5'RACE template switching added a universal primer site and UMIs to TCR cDNA. Each CDR3 protein gets one entry after TCRdb re-called the 5' RACE reads with MiXCR. Found here are under 500,000 distinct CDR3 sequences, about 17% of them singletons; the top ten hold 15% to 20%. Concerning this clonotype: Antigen: not known.

Per germline, CDR1 SNHLY and CDR2 FYNNEI. V was shortened by 7 bases and J by 5 bases, with 13 bases between the two germline ends. The CDR3 has 13 amino acids. The study's findings and limits: Researchers cautioned that FACS-sorted repertoires could harbor abundant clonotypes contaminating from the bulk population. Though it reached lower strength, the secondary response hit its peak faster, day 5 versus 15.

This clonotype originated in a man younger than 35 who received the YFV17D yellow fever vaccine. This sequence joins TRBV2 and TRBJ2-3; D not certain. The sequencing here drew on PBMCs, taken before the yellow fever booster vaccination. The CDR3 here is CASTGLTQDTQYF. The CDR3 DNA is TGTGCCAGCACTGGCTTGACGCAAGATACGCAGTATTTT.